Following are 7 T cell receptor beta chains from one sample sequenced in a study of breast tumors, draining lymph nodes, adjacent tissues. One entry per CDR3 protein, called by TCRdb with MiXCR from the multiplex PCR reads. The sample lists 150,000 to 200,000 distinct CDR3 sequences; around 35% were seen once. The lymph nodes were axillary draining lymph nodes from breast cancer patients. Sequencing was carried out using axillary lymph node tissue. These receptors all come from a female donor with breast cancer. Some clones in this sample may be carry-over from other donors' samples.

A note on this clonotype: Mismatch with germline at one junction end may stem from a read error. The chain couples TRBV5-1 to TRBJ1-2, with 7 bases matching TRBD1. Germline CDR1 reads SGHRS; CDR2 reads YFSETQ. The CDR3 consists of 14 residues. CDR3 in DNA: TGCGCCAGTAGCTTGGAAGGACAGGTAGATGGCTACACCTTC. Its translation: CASSLEGQVDGYTF.

As to this clonotype: Here the CDR3 omits its conserved ending phenylalanine or tryptophan, so a read error is the likely source. V and J are TRBV5-6 and TRBJ2-7; 8 positions match TRBD1. This CDR3 region has 13 residues. J was trimmed by 6 bases and V by 4 bases; bases with no gene match: 6. Germline CDR1 SGHDT, CDR2 YYEEEE. The CDR3 sequence is CASSLDRACEQYS. For the CDR3, the DNA is TGTGCCAGCAGCCTGGACAGGGCATGCGAGCAGTACTCC.

The chain joins TRBV5-4 to TRBJ2-6, with D hard to call. Trimming left V 5 bases short and J 3 bases short, with 15 bases between. Germline V gene sequence: CDR1 SGHNT, CDR2 YYREEE (reference sequence). The CDR3 is made up of 16 amino acids. The CDR3 DNA sequence: TGTGCCAGCAGTTTGATCGGTGCTATTGGGGCCAACGTCCTGACTTTC. Encoded protein: CASSLIGAIGANVLTF.

The rearrangement joins TRBV2 to TRBJ1-3, with D perhaps matching TRBD1 (5 bases). The germline V gene has CDR1 SNHLY and CDR2 FYNNEI. Between the trimmed V and J ends, which lost 5 bases and 0 bases, there was a span of 8 bases. CDR3 length: 14 residues. DNA of the CDR3: TGTGCCAGCAGTCGCGGGACCTCTGGAAACACCATATATTTT. Its protein product is CASSRGTSGNTIYF.

Notes on this clonotype: This may come from a read error, since a much larger clone is one base off. The chain has TRBV6-1 and TRBJ2-7, with no clear D. This CDR3 is 12 amino acids long. Germline values: CDR1 MNHNS, CDR2 SASEGT. V lost 6 bases and J 5 bases, leaving 11 bases between the germline ends. The CDR3 region is CASSPQQHEQYF. DNA of the CDR3: TGTGCCAGCAGCCCGCAGCAGCACGAGCAGTACTTC.

In this sample, this clonotype turned up many times. This chain joins TRBV5-6 and TRBJ2-7; 14 bases map to TRBD2. The trim removed 0 bases at V and 3 bases at J, leaving 5 bases unmatched. CDR3 length: 17 amino acids. Per the germline V gene, CDR1 is SGHDT and CDR2 is YYEEEE. In DNA form, the CDR3 reads TGTGCCAGCAGCTTGGGAGGGACTAGCGGGGGCCTCTACGAGCAGTACTTC. This gives the protein CASSLGGTSGGLYEQYF.

This clonotype was counted at least ten times. V usage is TRBV3-1 and J usage is TRBJ2-6, with TRBD1 matching over 10 bases. Germline-derived CDR1 and CDR2 are LGHDT and YNNKEL (reference sequence). The V segment lost 2 bases and the J segment 0 bases; nucleotides outside the gene matches: 10. CDR3 length: 20 residues. This chain's CDR3 is CASSQRASGTGDSGANVLTF. CDR3 bases: TGTGCCAGCAGCCAAAGGGCTTCGGGGACAGGGGACTCTGGGGCCAACGTCCTGACTTTC.